The 31 T cell receptor beta chains below were found in one sample sequenced in a study of T cell responses to AZD1222 COVID-19 vaccine. Clones were read by immunoSEQ multiplex PCR, and TCRdb kept only the in-frame ones, dropping some. The repertoire has 75,000 to 85,000 clones, around 88% of them found once; the top ten carry around a tenth. Sequenced material: peripheral blood, taken 28 days after the second AZD1222 dose. Source of these receptors: an adult who received the AZD1222 COVID-19 vaccine.

The chain is built from TRBV9 and TRBJ2-7, with 8 positions matching TRBD1. CDR3 length equals 13 residues. Germline V CDR1 and CDR2: SGDLS, YYNGEE. Germline trimming cut 6 bases from V and 7 bases from J; bases unmatched to any gene: 9. The DNA for the CDR3 is TGTGCCAGCATTGGGAGACAGGGGTCGGAGCAGTACTTC. Amino acids: CASIGRQGSEQYF.

A few counts support this clone. The gene calls are TRBV7-2 and TRBJ1-1; TRBD1 agrees at 7 bases. The germline CDR1 and CDR2 sequences are SGHTA and FQGNSA. Losses at the gene ends were 5 bases for V and 5 bases for J; bases not matched to a gene: 5. CDR3 length: 13 residues. The CDR3 loop reads CASSNHRGTEAFF. The CDR3 DNA follows: TGTGCCAGCAGCAACCACAGGGGAACTGAAGCTTTCTTT.

This clone showed up just once. The chain is built from TRBV7-8 and TRBJ1-1; TRBD1 matches 9 bases. V was pared by 1 base and J by 0 bases, with 6 bases of the junction left unmatched. CDR1 and CDR2 from the germline V gene are SGHVS and FQNEAQ. The length of the CDR3 is 17 residues. The CDR3 DNA is TGTGCCAGCAGCTTAGTAGGGACAGGGATTATGAACACTGAAGCTTTCTTT. Protein: CASSLVGTGIMNTEAFF.

The chain is built from TRBV7-6 and TRBJ2-1; the match to TRBD1 covers 8 bases. Germline CDR1 and CDR2: SGHVS and FNYEAQ. The CDR3 loop spans 16 amino acids. The J segment lost 7 bases and the V segment lost 1 base, leaving 9 bases of the junction unmatched. Here the CDR3 reads CASSLGSGGGWNEQFF. The CDR3 region has the DNA TGTGCCAGCAGCTTAGGGTCAGGGGGCGGGTGGAATGAGCAGTTCTTC.

This chain joins TRBV4-3 and TRBJ2-3; tentatively, D is TRBD2 (5 bases). V was cut by 2 bases and J by 2 bases, with 11 bases left in between. The CDR3 runs to 15 residues. CDR1 and CDR2 (germline): LGHNA, YSLEER. The CDR3 nucleotides are TGCGCCAGCAGCCAAAGGCCAGCGGCCACAGATACGCAGTATTTT. Translating gives CASSQRPAATDTQYF.

The chain uses TRBV7-9 and TRBJ1-1, with a possible D match to TRBD1 (6 bases). Germline CDR1 is SEHNR and CDR2 is FQNEAQ (reference sequence). The CDR3 is 15 amino acids. V shed 1 base and J shed 4 bases, with 13 bases lying between them. In DNA, the CDR3 is TGTGCCAGCAGCTTAGTGCTGGGGGGCTCCACTGAAGCTTTCTTT. Its translation is CASSLVLGGSTEAFF.

The V call is TRBV6-2 or TRBV6-3, the J call TRBJ1-1; TRBD1 matches at 8 bases. The CDR3 has 14 amino acids. Per germline, CDR1 MNHEY and CDR2 SVGEGT. With 6 bases clipped from V and 1 base from J, the junction kept 4 bases outside the gene matches. CDR3 region: CASSAQGGNTEAFF. The CDR3 nucleotides read TGTGCCAGCAGCGCACAGGGGGGGAACACTGAAGCTTTCTTT.

This clone was counted a few times. The V gene is TRBV7-9, the J gene TRBJ1-4, with TRBD1 matching over 11 bases. V trimming: 5 bases; J trimming: 16 bases; junction bases outside the gene matches: 3. Germline V lookup: CDR1 SEHNR, CDR2 FQNEAQ (reference sequence). The CDR3 runs 11 residues. CDR3 sequence reads: CASSRGQGEFF. The DNA of the CDR3 is TGTGCCAGCAGCAGGGGACAGGGGGAGTTTTTT.

This clone came up a few times. The rearrangement links TRBV27 to TRBJ1-4, with D perhaps TRBD1 (5 bases). The CDR3 runs to 13 residues. Germline lookup yields CDR1 MNHEY and CDR2 SMNVEV (reference sequence). V was pared by 7 bases and J by 7 bases, with 13 bases between. CDR3 DNA: TGTGCCAGCATGAGGCAGGGAGGTGAAAAACTGTTTTTT. It translates to CASMRQGGEKLFF.

This clone was recorded only once. The J gene is TRBJ2-2, the V gene TRBV6-5; D gene unclear. The CDR3 length is 16 residues. The ends were cut back, 4 bases at V and 0 bases at J, with 12 bases in the middle. Germline V CDR1 and CDR2: MNHEY, SVGAGI. CDR3 in amino acids: CASSWGVDTNTGELFF. CDR3 DNA: TGTGCCAGCAGTTGGGGTGTGGATACGAACACCGGGGAGCTGTTTTTT.

The rearrangement links TRBV9 to TRBJ1-2; no reliable D call. Germline CDR1 SGDLS, CDR2 YYNGEE. Trimming took 0 bases from V and 0 from J, leaving 9 bases between them. This CDR3 contains 15 residues. CDR3 region: CASSVDATSNYGYTF. In DNA form, the CDR3 reads TGTGCCAGCAGCGTAGATGCCACATCTAACTATGGCTACACCTTC.

The chain carries TRBV18 and TRBJ1-1; D remains ambiguous. V was cut by 1 base and J by 3 bases, with 15 bases left in between. CDR3 length: 16 residues. In germline, CDR1 is KGHSH, CDR2 LQKENI. The DNA for the CDR3 is TGTGCCAGCTCACCACATCCCCCCACGGCGGACACTGAAGCTTTCTTT. Protein: CASSPHPPTADTEAFF.

The chain has TRBV2 and TRBJ2-5; possibly TRBD1 for D (6 bases). CDR1 SNHLY and CDR2 FYNNEI come from the germline V gene. Trimming left V 5 bases short and J 7 bases short, with 20 bases between. This CDR3 has 15 residues. The CDR3 coding sequence is TGTGCCAGCAGTATCGGGACACTGGACGTCGGGACCCAGTACTTC. Encoded protein: CASSIGTLDVGTQYF. Full variable domain (remainder filled in from reference TRBV2 and TRBJ2-5): EPEVTQTPSHQVTQMGQEVILRCVPISNHLYFYWYRQILGQKVEFLVSFYNNEISEKSEIFDDQFSVERPDGSNFTLKIRSTKLEDSAMYFCASSIGTLDVGTQYFGPGTRLLVL.

The rearrangement joins TRBV24-1 to TRBJ1-2; D remains unclear. There are 14 residues in the CDR3. The germline gives CDR1 KGHDR, CDR2 SFDVKD. Trimming took off 2 bases at V and 2 bases at J, with 8 bases between the two ends. In DNA form, the CDR3 reads TGTGCCACCAGTGATTGGCGGGCCAACTATGGCTACACCTTC. It is translated as CATSDWRANYGYTF.

This chain connects TRBV29-1 to TRBJ2-7; 7 nucleotides align to TRBD1. The J segment lost 1 base and the V segment lost 7 bases, leaving 4 bases of the junction unmatched. The germline CDR1 and CDR2 sequences are SQVTM and ANQGSEA. The CDR3 covers 12 residues. CDR3 bases: TGCAGCGCCCGGGACAGATCCTACGAGCAGTACTTC. It yields the protein CSARDRSYEQYF.

This clone was seen only once. The rearrangement links TRBV13 to TRBJ1-6, with D perhaps matching TRBD1 (5 bases). The CDR3 spans 16 residues. The ends were cut back, 4 bases at V and 5 bases at J, with 15 bases in the middle. Germline-derived CDR1 and CDR2 are PRHDT and FYEKMQ (reference sequence). The CDR3 nucleotides are TGTGCCAGCAGCTGGTCGAGGGGCGGACATAATTCACCCCTCCACTTT. Protein product: CASSWSRGGHNSPLHF.

This clone was seen just once. The rearrangement links TRBV6-5 to TRBJ1-4; D is uncertain. V was clipped by 2 bases and J by 0 bases, with 7 bases between them. Germline CDR1 reads MNHEY; CDR2 reads SVGAGI. The CDR3 loop spans 15 amino acids. The CDR3 loop is CASSYEGATNEKLFF. The DNA of the CDR3 is TGTGCCAGCAGTTACGAGGGTGCAACTAATGAAAAACTGTTTTTT.

This chain links TRBV4-3 with TRBJ1-1, with no clear D. Trimming took 3 bases from V and 8 from J, leaving 7 bases between them. Germline V gene sequence: CDR1 LGHNA, CDR2 YSLEER. The CDR3 has 11 residues. DNA of the CDR3: TGCGCCAGCAGCCATGAGCGGGAAGCTTTCTTT. Residues: CASSHEREAFF.

This chain links TRBV5-1 with TRBJ1-6, with D uncertain. The CDR3 has 15 amino acids. The V end lost 0 bases, the J end lost 6 bases, and 10 bases lay between the germline ends. Germline CDR1 SGHRS, CDR2 YFSETQ. This chain's CDR3 is CASSLGVQVNSPLHF. The CDR3 bases are TGCGCCAGCAGCTTGGGCGTTCAAGTTAATTCACCCCTCCACTTT.

This CDR3 is CASSPVGASNTGELFF. For the CDR3, the DNA is TGTGCCAGCTCACCTGTGGGGGCGAGTAACACCGGGGAGCTGTTTTTT. The chain recombines TRBV18 with TRBJ2-2; maybe TRBD1 (6 bases). The germline V gene has CDR1 KGHSH and CDR2 LQKENI. The CDR3 extends over 16 amino acids. Between the trimmed V and J ends, which lost 3 bases and 2 bases, there was a span of 13 bases.

The V gene is TRBV6-1, the J gene TRBJ2-4; TRBD1 matches at 7 bases. This CDR3 comprises 16 residues. Germline V gene sequence: CDR1 MNHNS, CDR2 SASEGT. The J segment lost 0 bases and the V segment lost 3 bases, leaving 5 bases of the junction unmatched. CDR3 amino acids: CASSDDRALAKNIQYF. The CDR3 DNA is TGTGCCAGCAGTGATGACAGGGCCCTAGCCAAAAACATTCAGTACTTC.

V usage is TRBV9 and J usage is TRBJ2-2, with 8 bases that match TRBD2. J gave up 3 bases and V 7 bases, and 11 bases lay outside the gene matches. The CDR3 has 16 amino acids. The V gene's germline CDR1 is SGDLS and CDR2 YYNGEE. For the CDR3, the DNA is TGTGCCAGCCACCGCGGGGGGCAGCGGGACACCGGGGAGCTGTTTTTT. Its translation is CASHRGGQRDTGELFF.

The chain employs TRBV12-3 or TRBV12-4 and TRBJ2-7; a possible D gene is TRBD2 (6 bases). The CDR3 is made up of 13 amino acids. Deletions cut 6 bases from V and 4 bases from J, with 13 bases between. CDR3 amino acids: CASRRGTLYEQYF. The CDR3 nucleotides are TGTGCCAGCAGACGCGGGACTCTTTACGAGCAGTACTTC.

This chain connects TRBV7-3 to TRBJ1-1; D perhaps matches TRBD1 (5 bases). With 2 bases removed from V and 1 base from J, the gap between germline ends came to 8 bases. Per germline, CDR1 SGHTA and CDR2 FQGTGA. The CDR3 sequence is 14 residues long. The CDR3 region is CASSLGGSNTEAFF. In nucleotides, the CDR3 is TGTGCCAGCAGCTTAGGGGGGTCGAACACTGAAGCTTTCTTT. The whole variable domain, remainder taken from reference TRBV7-3 and TRBJ1-1, is GAGVSQTPSNKVTEKGKYVELRCDPISGHTALYWYRQSLGQGPEFLIYFQGTGAADDSGLPNDRFFAVRPEGSVSTLKIQRTERGDSAVYLCASSLGGSNTEAFFGQGTRLTVV.

This clone was seen a handful of times. The rearrangement joins TRBV30 to TRBJ1-1; D remains ambiguous. Germline V gene lookup returns CDR1 GTSNPN and CDR2 SVGIG (reference sequence). CDR3 length: 17 amino acids. V shed 3 bases and J shed 0 bases, with 20 bases lying between them. The CDR3 spells CAWRRDPNYSLNTEAFF. CDR3 nucleotide sequence: TGTGCCTGGAGGCGGGATCCTAATTACTCTTTGAACACTGAAGCTTTCTTT.

The rearrangement links TRBV10-3 to TRBJ2-3; no clear D. Trimming pared 6 bases from V and 1 base from J, leaving 8 bases between. Germline V lookup: CDR1 ENHRY, CDR2 SYGVKD. This CDR3 is 13 amino acids long. The CDR3 is CAIRERGTDTQYF. CDR3 DNA: TGTGCCATCAGAGAAAGGGGCACAGATACGCAGTATTTT.

This clone was recorded once. The CDR3 is CASSQDGPPPVYYGYTF. As DNA, the CDR3 is TGTGCCAGCAGCCAAGATGGGCCCCCCCCGGTATATTATGGCTACACCTTC. The chain recombines TRBV3-1 (or the pseudogene TRBV3-2) with TRBJ1-2, with no clear D. V lost 0 bases to trimming and J lost 5 bases, with 19 bases between them. The length of the CDR3 is 17 residues. Per the germline V gene, CDR1 is LGHDT and CDR2 is YNNKEL (reference sequence).

V usage is TRBV4-2 and J usage is TRBJ2-7; D possibly corresponds to TRBD1 (5 bases). V was cut by 6 bases and J by 0 bases, with 18 bases left in between. CDR1 LGHNA and CDR2 YNFKEQ come from the germline V gene. The CDR3 sequence is 16 residues long. The CDR3 sequence is CASSPTATLLSYEQYF. The CDR3 DNA is TGTGCCAGCAGTCCGACAGCGACGCTACTCTCCTACGAGCAGTACTTC.

The rearrangement joins TRBV6-5 to TRBJ2-3; 8 bases are a match to TRBD1. The CDR3 runs to 15 residues. Losses at the gene ends were 2 bases for V and 3 bases for J; bases not matched to a gene: 4. Germline assignment: CDR1 MNHEY and CDR2 SVGAGI. The CDR3 loop reads CASSYDRGRTDTQYF. CDR3 DNA: TGTGCCAGCAGTTACGACAGGGGTAGGACAGATACGCAGTATTTT.

This clone has a single count. The rearrangement links TRBV28 to TRBJ2-3, with no clear D. The length of the CDR3 is 13 residues. The germline V gene has CDR1 MDHEN and CDR2 SYDVKM. V was clipped by 6 bases and J by 1 base, with 8 bases between them. The chain's CDR3 is CASRPPGTDTQYF. CDR3 bases: TGTGCCAGCAGGCCCCCGGGCACAGATACGCAGTATTTT.

The V gene is TRBV7-9, the J gene TRBJ1-2, with 9 bases lining up with TRBD1. CDR1 is SEHNR, CDR2 FQNEAQ, per germline (reference sequence). J gave up 8 bases and V 4 bases, and 2 bases lay outside the gene matches. The CDR3 consists of 12 residues. The chain's CDR3 is CASSSGTGGYTF. The CDR3, as DNA: TGTGCCAGCAGCTCCGGGACAGGGGGCTACACCTTC. Full variable domain (outside the CDR3, taken from reference TRBV7-9 and TRBJ1-2): DTGVSQNPRHKITKRGQNVTFRCDPISEHNRLYWYRQTLGQGPEFLTYFQNEAQLEKSRLLSDRFSAERPKGSFSTLEIQRTEQGDSAMYLCASSSGTGGYTFGSGTRLTVV.